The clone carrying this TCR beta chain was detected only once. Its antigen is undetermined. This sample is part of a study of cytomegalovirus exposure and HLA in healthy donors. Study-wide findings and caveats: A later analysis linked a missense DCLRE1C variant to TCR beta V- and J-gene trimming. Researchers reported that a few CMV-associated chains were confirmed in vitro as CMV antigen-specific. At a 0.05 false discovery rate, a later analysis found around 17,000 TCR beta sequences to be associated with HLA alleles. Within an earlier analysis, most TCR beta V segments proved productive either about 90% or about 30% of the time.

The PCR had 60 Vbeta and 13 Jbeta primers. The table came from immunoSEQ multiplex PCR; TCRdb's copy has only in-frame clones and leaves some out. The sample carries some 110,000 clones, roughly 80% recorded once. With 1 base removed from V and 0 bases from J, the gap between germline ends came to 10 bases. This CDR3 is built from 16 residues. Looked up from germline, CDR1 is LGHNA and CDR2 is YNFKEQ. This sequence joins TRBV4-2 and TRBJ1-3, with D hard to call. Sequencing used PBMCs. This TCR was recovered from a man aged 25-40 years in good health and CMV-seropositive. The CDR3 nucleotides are TGTGCCAGCAGCCAAGTCACGGTGAGCTCTGGAAACACCATATATTTT. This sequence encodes CASSQVTVSSGNTIYF.